This entry concerns a single T cell receptor beta chain. Its antigen remains unidentified. All trial patients relapsed after autologous stem cell transplantation. These data are taken from a study of PD-1 blockade in classical Hodgkin lymphoma. General observations from the study: TCR diversity in CD4+, not CD8+, cells rose significantly by C4D1. The repertoire differences lack a defined cause, possibly disease activity or prior therapy.

V lost 4 bases and J lost 1; bases outside the gene matches: 7. The length of the CDR3 is 16 residues. The germline V gene encodes CDR1 SGHNT and CDR2 YENEEA. The assay was immunoSEQ multiplex PCR, and TCRdb's table has in-frame clones only and misses some. The table lists under 20,000 clones, roughly 77% of them singletons. This rearrangement joins TRBV11-3 to TRBJ2-4, with 7 positions matching TRBD2. Specimen: peripheral blood mononuclear cells (PBMCs), collected before the second cycle of nivolumab. The sequence derives from a human donor with classical Hodgkin lymphoma. For the CDR3, the DNA is TGTGCCAGCAGCTCGGGGGGAGTTTCGGCCAAAAACATTCAGTACTTC. It yields the protein CASSSGGVSAKNIQYF.